This T cell receptor beta chain was obtained from a study of OX40 agonist ivuxolimab in advanced cancers. About the full investigation: Ivuxolimab, which targeted the costimulatory receptor OX40 (CD134), was an agonistic, fully human IgG2 monoclonal antibody. Intravenous ivuxolimab was administered to patients every 2 weeks at six dose levels: 0.01, 0.1, 0.3, 1.5, 3 and 10 mg/kg. Of the approximately 50 dose-escalation patients, hepatocellular carcinoma was present in approximately 20, melanoma in about 15, renal cell carcinoma in 9 and head and neck cancer in 9. The dose-escalation cohort was around 84% male with a mean age of about 60 years, ranging from roughly 20 to 80. Patients were allowed to have had prior anti-PD-1, anti-PD-L1 or anti-CTLA-4 therapy, and 30% to 40% of the dose-escalation patients had been treated with checkpoint inhibitors. Partial responses occurred in three dose-escalation patients, of whom one had hepatocellular carcinoma and two had cutaneous melanoma. Peripheral TCRbeta sequencing aimed to test whether ivuxolimab altered TCR sequence diversity and caused clonal T-cell expansion. The monotherapy dose-escalation portion (N ≈ 52 patients) of the phase I ivuxolimab trial is reported in the paper. What the authors observed across the whole study: After ivuxolimab, CD8+ T cells had more expanded clones than CD4+ T cells on average. At doses of 0.1 to 3.0 mg/kg, clonal expansion of both CD4+ and CD8+ blood T cells was observed from baseline to week 6. Low levels of normalized T-cell clonal expansion were also shown by some nonresponding patients. In the 0.1-3.0 mg/kg groups, partial responders had among the lowest normalized peripheral clonal expansion, particularly in CD8+ T cells. The antigen specificity of the clonally expanded peripheral T cells was not determined.

The trial excluded patients who had a history of autoimmune disease or were on systemic immunosuppression. Peripheral blood for TCR sequencing was drawn from every dose cohort at baseline, at cycle 4 day 1 and at cycle 7 day 1. The samples were taken from a phase I, first-in-human, multicenter, open-label dose-escalation trial of ivuxolimab. Adults with locally advanced or metastatic melanoma, renal cell carcinoma, hepatocellular carcinoma or head and neck squamous cell carcinoma were enrolled in the trial. Before TCR sequencing, CD4+ T cells and CD8+ T cells from peripheral blood were sorted into separate populations. For sequencing of the TCRbeta CDR3 region, genomic DNA was extracted from the sorted cells. The immunoSEQ Assay was used to sequence the TCRbeta CDR3 regions. TCRdb re-hosts the immuneACCESS table, in-frame sequences only. Its copies lack some clones; in the studies checked, an unresolved V gene accounts for under half of them, and the cause for the rest is not known. The sample table holds some 62,000 clones, of which around four fifths were seen once. The ten largest clones take up 9.8% of the sample.

Worth noting for this clone: This clone's antigen is unknown. No base quality values were provided; no much bigger clone lies one nucleotide off.

This receptor was taken from an adult with an advanced solid tumor such as melanoma, head and neck, liver or kidney cancer. Source: CD4+ or CD8+ T cells sorted from blood, taken in a trial of the OX40 agonist ivuxolimab.

The sequenced DNA is TGCGCCAGCAGGTCCCTCCACAGGGCACCTAATGAAAAACTGTTTTTT. This sequence encodes CASRSLHRAPNEKLFF. The chain was built from TRBV10-1 and TRBJ1-4; tentative D gene TRBD1, with 6 bases matching. The germline ends are 17 bases apart after V is trimmed by 6 bases and J by 3 bases. From a lookup of the germline V gene (reference sequence), CDR1 and CDR2 are WNHNN and SYGVQD. The CDR3, cysteine through phenylalanine, is 16 amino acids long. Just CDR3 DNA is preserved here, 48 bases in frame from base 1.